This paragraph reports one T cell receptor beta chain. Its antigen is currently unknown. This sample was taken from a study of early stage breast cancer tumors. The CDR3 spans 15 residues. V gave up 6 bases and J gave up 0 bases, with 14 bases separating them. CDR1 and CDR2 (germline): MNHEY, SVGAGI. Points from the study as a whole: Tumor and normal breast were distinguished via blood comparison in about 85% of the 16 patients.

The protocol was immunoSEQ multiplex PCR, while the TCRdb copy is restricted to in-frame clones and leaves out a portion. The table lists around 53,000 clones, 90% to 95% of them singletons, with roughly 5% in the top ten. This sequence joins TRBV6-5 and TRBJ1-2; TRBD1 might be the D (6 bases). The TCR comes from a person between 70 and 80 years old with breast cancer. The sequencing sample was made of blood. The CDR3 loop reads CASRPRTDPNYGYTF. In DNA, the CDR3 is TGTGCCAGCAGACCCCGGACAGATCCTAACTATGGCTACACCTTC.